This T cell receptor beta chain emerged from a study of technical replicates of blood from several donors. Trimming cost V 3 bases and J 6 bases, with 9 bases left between them. The length of the CDR3 is 13 residues. CDR1 is LNHDA and CDR2 is SQIVND in the germline V gene (reference sequence). This clone has only one observation. TCRdb's copy holds only in-frame clones and misses some; the assay was immunoSEQ multiplex PCR. This table holds under 85,000 clones, 96% found once. This TCR came from a human donor in good health. The rearrangement links TRBV19 to TRBJ2-1; weak D call: TRBD1 (6 bases). Sample: T cells isolated from PBMCs. CDR3 bases: TGTGCCAGTAGTATCCTGGGGGCCAATGAGCAGTTCTTC. Encoded protein: CASSILGANEQFF.